The entry below describes one TCR beta chain. This entry comes from a study of blood T cell repertoires in COVID-19. The protocol was immunoSEQ multiplex PCR, while the TCRdb copy is restricted to in-frame clones and leaves out a portion. The table has 100,000 or so clones, 92% seen once. This TCR was sampled from a woman in her fifties or sixties with active COVID-19. Sequences were obtained from peripheral blood.

CDR3 sequence: CASSPSGAGVAKNIQYF. CDR3 DNA sequence: TGTGCCAGCAGCCCCTCAGGGGCGGGAGTTGCCAAAAACATTCAGTACTTC. The chain joins TRBV28 to TRBJ2-4, with a tentative D call TRBD2 (7 bases). CDR3 length equals 17 residues. Germline CDR1 is MDHEN and CDR2 is SYDVKM. V gave up 6 bases and J gave up 1 base, with 19 bases separating them.